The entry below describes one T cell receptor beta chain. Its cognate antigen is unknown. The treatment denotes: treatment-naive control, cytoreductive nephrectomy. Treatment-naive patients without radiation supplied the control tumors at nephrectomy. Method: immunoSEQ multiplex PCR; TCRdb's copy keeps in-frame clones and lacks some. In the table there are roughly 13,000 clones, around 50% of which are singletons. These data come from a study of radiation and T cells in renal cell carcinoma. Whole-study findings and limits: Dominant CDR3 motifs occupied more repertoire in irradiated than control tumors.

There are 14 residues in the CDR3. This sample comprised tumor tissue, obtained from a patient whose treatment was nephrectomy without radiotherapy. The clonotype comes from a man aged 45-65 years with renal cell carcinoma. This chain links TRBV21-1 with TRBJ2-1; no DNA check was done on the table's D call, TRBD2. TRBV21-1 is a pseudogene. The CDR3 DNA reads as TGTGCCAGCAGCAAACGGGGACTAGGGACCGAGGAGTTCTTC. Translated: CASSKRGLGTEEFF.